These T cell receptor beta chains were read from a single sample in a study of blood T cell repertoires in COVID-19. The data were produced by immunoSEQ multiplex PCR, yet TCRdb's version contains in-frame clones alone and is incomplete. The sample holds about 250,000 clones; approximately 82% are singletons and the top ten take 5%. Sequences were obtained from PBMCs or T cells enriched from blood (not recorded which). The receptors shown here come from a man aged 40-49 years who had been exposed to COVID-19. CDR3s include the opening cysteine and the closing phenylalanine or tryptophan. Each record gives: clone size, D gene, V gene, CDR3 length, J gene, CDR3 protein, CDR3 DNA. The D gene is left open where the match is weak. Size values are once, few and many counts, or a class for expanded clones, and some rows have none.

clone_size: -; d_call: -; v_call: TRBV14; cdr3_length: 14; j_call: TRBJ2-2; cdr3_aa: CASSGGVNTGELFF; cdr3_nt: TGTGCCAGCAGCGGCGGGGTTAACACCGGGGAGCTGTTTTTT
clone_size: -; d_call: TRBD1; v_call: TRBV7-8; cdr3_length: 14; j_call: TRBJ2-7; cdr3_aa: CASSLTGGTYEQYF; cdr3_nt: TGTGCCAGCAGCTTGACAGGGGGGACCTACGAGCAGTACTTC
clone_size: -; d_call: TRBD1; v_call: TRBV27; cdr3_length: 12; j_call: TRBJ1-2; cdr3_aa: CASSGTGSGYTF; cdr3_nt: TGTGCCAGCAGTGGGACAGGGAGTGGCTACACCTTC
clone_size: -; d_call: TRBD1; v_call: TRBV19; cdr3_length: 15; j_call: TRBJ1-5; cdr3_aa: CASEETGYSNQPQHF; cdr3_nt: TGTGCCAGCGAGGAGACAGGGTATAGCAATCAGCCCCAGCATTTT
clone_size: once; d_call: -; v_call: TRBV7-9; cdr3_length: 12; j_call: TRBJ2-7; cdr3_aa: CASSLQLDEQYF; cdr3_nt: TGTGCCAGCAGCTTACAACTGGACGAGCAGTACTTC
clone_size: -; d_call: TRBD1; v_call: TRBV6-5; cdr3_length: 13; j_call: TRBJ2-7; cdr3_aa: CATWTGIIYEQYF; cdr3_nt: TGTGCCACTTGGACAGGGATCATCTACGAGCAGTACTTC
clone_size: -; d_call: -; v_call: TRBV7-8; cdr3_length: 15; j_call: TRBJ1-2; cdr3_aa: CASSLALWDTSGYTF; cdr3_nt: TGTGCCAGCAGCTTAGCGCTGTGGGACACCAGTGGCTACACCTTC
clone_size: -; d_call: -; v_call: TRBV5-4; cdr3_length: 14; j_call: TRBJ2-7; cdr3_aa: CASSLGVPYYEQYF; cdr3_nt: TGTGCCAGCAGCCTCGGGGTCCCATACTACGAGCAGTACTTC
clone_size: -; d_call: -; v_call: TRBV12-3/TRBV12-4; cdr3_length: 13; j_call: TRBJ2-2; cdr3_aa: CALSGSVPGELFF; cdr3_nt: TGTGCCCTGTCCGGGAGTGTCCCCGGGGAGCTGTTTTTT
clone_size: -; d_call: -; v_call: TRBV7-9; cdr3_length: 16; j_call: TRBJ1-2; cdr3_aa: CASSSGALGPGVGYTF; cdr3_nt: TGTGCCAGCAGTAGTGGGGCTCTAGGGCCGGGAGTAGGCTACACCTTC
clone_size: -; d_call: -; v_call: TRBV3-1/TRBV3-2; cdr3_length: 14; j_call: TRBJ2-1; cdr3_aa: CASSQGVGANEQFF; cdr3_nt: TGTGCCAGCAGCCAAGGCGTAGGGGCAAATGAGCAGTTCTTC
clone_size: once; d_call: -; v_call: TRBV24-1; cdr3_length: 12; j_call: TRBJ2-1; cdr3_aa: CATSVRGYEQFF; cdr3_nt: TGTGCCACCAGTGTTCGGGGGTATGAGCAGTTCTTC
clone_size: -; d_call: -; v_call: TRBV5-6; cdr3_length: 11; j_call: TRBJ1-1; cdr3_aa: CASSERDEAFF; cdr3_nt: TGTGCCAGCAGCGAGAGAGATGAAGCTTTCTTT
clone_size: -; d_call: TRBD2; v_call: TRBV3-1/TRBV3-2; cdr3_length: 17; j_call: TRBJ2-1; cdr3_aa: CASSQESIAGSFREQFF; cdr3_nt: TGTGCCAGCAGCCAAGAGTCCATAGCGGGGAGTTTCAGGGAGCAGTTCTTC
clone_size: once; d_call: -; v_call: TRBV6-5; cdr3_length: 15; j_call: TRBJ1-3; cdr3_aa: CASRGGLGSGNTIYF; cdr3_nt: TGTGCCAGCAGAGGAGGGTTGGGTTCTGGAAACACCATATATTTT
clone_size: -; d_call: -; v_call: TRBV6-5; cdr3_length: 15; j_call: TRBJ1-1; cdr3_aa: CASSRKPQGNTEAFF; cdr3_nt: TGTGCCAGCAGCCGAAAGCCACAGGGGAACACTGAAGCTTTCTTT
clone_size: -; d_call: -; v_call: TRBV6-5; cdr3_length: 14; j_call: TRBJ1-3; cdr3_aa: CASSYSSSGNTIYF; cdr3_nt: TGTGCCAGCAGTTACTCGTCGTCTGGAAACACCATATATTTT
clone_size: -; d_call: -; v_call: TRBV29-1; cdr3_length: 12; j_call: TRBJ1-1; cdr3_aa: CSVYRRGTEAFF; cdr3_nt: TGCAGCGTTTACCGACGGGGCACTGAAGCTTTCTTT
clone_size: -; d_call: -; v_call: TRBV7-8; cdr3_length: 13; j_call: TRBJ2-7; cdr3_aa: CASRLDQGYEQYF; cdr3_nt: TGTGCCAGCAGACTGGACCAGGGCTACGAGCAGTACTTC
clone_size: -; d_call: TRBD1; v_call: TRBV13; cdr3_length: 14; j_call: TRBJ2-5; cdr3_aa: CASSLRTGVETQYF; cdr3_nt: TGTGCCAGCAGCTTAAGGACAGGGGTGGAGACCCAGTACTTC
clone_size: -; d_call: TRBD1; v_call: TRBV5-1; cdr3_length: 15; j_call: TRBJ1-2; cdr3_aa: CASSGGTGGAAGYTF; cdr3_nt: TGCGCCAGCAGCGGCGGGACAGGGGGCGCCGCCGGCTACACCTTC
clone_size: -; d_call: -; v_call: TRBV3-1/TRBV3-2; cdr3_length: 14; j_call: TRBJ1-1; cdr3_aa: CASSQLGPNTEAFF; cdr3_nt: TGTGCCAGCAGCCAGCTTGGCCCGAACACTGAAGCTTTCTTT
clone_size: -; d_call: TRBD2; v_call: TRBV10-1; cdr3_length: 16; j_call: TRBJ2-1; cdr3_aa: CASSEVGLAGNNEQFF; cdr3_nt: TGCGCCAGCAGTGAGGTCGGACTAGCGGGCAACAATGAGCAGTTCTTC
clone_size: -; d_call: -; v_call: TRBV10-2; cdr3_length: 17; j_call: TRBJ1-6; cdr3_aa: CASSEAAGAAYNSPLHF; cdr3_nt: TGCGCCAGCAGTGAGGCTGCAGGGGCCGCATATAATTCACCCCTCCACTTT
clone_size: -; d_call: TRBD1; v_call: TRBV2; cdr3_length: 15; j_call: TRBJ1-1; cdr3_aa: CASSEAIGQGGEAFF; cdr3_nt: TGTGCCAGCAGTGAAGCGATAGGGCAGGGGGGTGAAGCTTTCTTT
clone_size: -; d_call: TRBD1; v_call: TRBV7-9; cdr3_length: 15; j_call: TRBJ2-5; cdr3_aa: CASSSRTGLQETQYF; cdr3_nt: TGTGCCAGCAGCTCACGGACAGGTCTACAAGAGACCCAGTACTTC
clone_size: -; d_call: -; v_call: TRBV5-5; cdr3_length: 15; j_call: TRBJ2-7; cdr3_aa: CASSSLIEVPYEQYF; cdr3_nt: TGTGCCAGCAGCTCCCTCATTGAGGTACCCTACGAGCAGTACTTC
clone_size: -; d_call: TRBD1; v_call: TRBV6-5; cdr3_length: 16; j_call: TRBJ2-2; cdr3_aa: CASSLDDRGGTGELFF; cdr3_nt: TGTGCCAGCAGTTTAGATGACAGGGGGGGAACCGGGGAGCTGTTTTTT
clone_size: -; d_call: -; v_call: TRBV25-1; cdr3_length: 12; j_call: TRBJ2-5; cdr3_aa: CASSEPSGTQYF; cdr3_nt: TGTGCCAGCAGTGAGCCGTCGGGGACCCAGTACTTC
clone_size: -; d_call: -; v_call: TRBV27; cdr3_length: 15; j_call: TRBJ2-7; cdr3_aa: CASSFGGRSSYEQYF; cdr3_nt: TGTGCCAGCAGTTTCGGGGGGCGTAGCTCCTACGAGCAGTACTTC
clone_size: -; d_call: -; v_call: TRBV27; cdr3_length: 15; j_call: TRBJ2-1; cdr3_aa: CASTDGSPPNNEQFF; cdr3_nt: TGTGCCAGCACTGATGGCTCCCCGCCGAACAATGAGCAGTTCTTC
clone_size: -; d_call: -; v_call: TRBV9; cdr3_length: 14; j_call: TRBJ1-2; cdr3_aa: CASSVRASNYGYTF; cdr3_nt: TGTGCCAGCAGCGTCCGAGCCTCTAACTATGGCTACACCTTC
clone_size: -; d_call: -; v_call: TRBV12-3/TRBV12-4; cdr3_length: 13; j_call: TRBJ2-7; cdr3_aa: CASSLRGRGEQYF; cdr3_nt: TGTGCCAGCAGTTTAAGGGGTAGAGGCGAGCAGTACTTC
clone_size: -; d_call: TRBD1; v_call: TRBV5-1; cdr3_length: 15; j_call: TRBJ2-7; cdr3_aa: CASSLSSGGLYEQYF; cdr3_nt: TGCGCCAGCAGCTTAAGCTCAGGGGGCTTATACGAGCAGTACTTC
clone_size: few; d_call: TRBD2; v_call: TRBV7-9; cdr3_length: 16; j_call: TRBJ2-1; cdr3_aa: CASSYARLAGVNEQFF; cdr3_nt: TGTGCCAGCAGCTACGCTAGACTAGCGGGAGTCAATGAGCAGTTCTTC
clone_size: few; d_call: TRBD1; v_call: TRBV10-2; cdr3_length: 17; j_call: TRBJ1-5; cdr3_aa: CASSGGTGVGSNQPQHF; cdr3_nt: TGCGCCAGCTCGGGGGGGACAGGGGTTGGCAGCAATCAGCCCCAGCATTTT
clone_size: -; d_call: TRBD2; v_call: TRBV29-1; cdr3_length: 12; j_call: TRBJ2-7; cdr3_aa: CSATSRSYEQYF; cdr3_nt: TGCAGCGCGACTAGCCGATCCTACGAGCAGTACTTC